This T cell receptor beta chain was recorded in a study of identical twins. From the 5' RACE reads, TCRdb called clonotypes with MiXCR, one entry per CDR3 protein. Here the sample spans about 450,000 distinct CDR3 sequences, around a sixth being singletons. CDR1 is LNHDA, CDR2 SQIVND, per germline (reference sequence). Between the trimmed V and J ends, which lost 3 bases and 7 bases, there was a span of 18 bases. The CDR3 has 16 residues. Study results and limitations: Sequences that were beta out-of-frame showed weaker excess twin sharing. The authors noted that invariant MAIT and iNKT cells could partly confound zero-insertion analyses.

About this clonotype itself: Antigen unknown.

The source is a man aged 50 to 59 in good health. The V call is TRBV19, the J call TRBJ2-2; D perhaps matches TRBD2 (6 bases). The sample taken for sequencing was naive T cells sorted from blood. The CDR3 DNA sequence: TGTGCCAGTAGTATCGAAGGGGACTTACGGGGCGGGGAGCTGTTTTTT. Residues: CASSIEGDLRGGELFF.